Detailed here is one T cell receptor (beta chain). This sample was included in a study of cytomegalovirus exposure and HLA in healthy donors. TCRdb's copy holds only in-frame clones and misses some; the assay was immunoSEQ multiplex PCR. The sample records roughly 50,000 clones, under 95% being singletons. The J segment lost 7 bases and the V segment lost 6 bases, leaving 9 bases of the junction unmatched. This CDR3 is built from 15 residues. CDR1 is MDHEN and CDR2 is SYDVKM in the germline V gene. The sample consisted of PBMCs. The TCR originated in a man between 18 and 35 years old in good health and CMV-seronegative. This sequence joins TRBV28 and TRBJ2-7, with 13 bases aligning to TRBD2. The CDR3 DNA reads as TGTGCCAGCAGCCACGGACTAGCGGGAGCTCGAGAGCAGTACTTC. This sequence encodes CASSHGLAGAREQYF.